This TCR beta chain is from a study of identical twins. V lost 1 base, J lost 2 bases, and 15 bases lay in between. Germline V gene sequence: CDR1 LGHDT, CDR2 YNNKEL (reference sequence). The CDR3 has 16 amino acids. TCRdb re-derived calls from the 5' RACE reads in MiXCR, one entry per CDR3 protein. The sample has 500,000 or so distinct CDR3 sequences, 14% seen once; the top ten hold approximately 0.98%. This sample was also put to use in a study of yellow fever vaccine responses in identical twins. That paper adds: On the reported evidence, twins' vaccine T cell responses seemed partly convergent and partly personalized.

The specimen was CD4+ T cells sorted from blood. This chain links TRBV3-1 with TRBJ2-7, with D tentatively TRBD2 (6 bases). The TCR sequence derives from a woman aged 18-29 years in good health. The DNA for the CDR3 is TGTGCCAGCAGCCAAGGACTAGTTAGTCCGACCTACGAGCAGTACTTC. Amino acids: CASSQGLVSPTYEQYF.